Presented here are 27 T cell receptor beta chains from one specimen sequenced in a study of immune cell composition in non-small cell lung cancer. The repertoire was sequenced with immunoSEQ multiplex PCR; TCRdb's copy has only in-frame clones and lacks some. The data show 5,000 to 7,500 clones, approximately 84% seen once. Sequences were obtained from lung tumor tissue. The receptors stem from a human donor with non-small cell lung cancer.

The chain joins TRBV9 to TRBJ2-3; D not resolved. This CDR3 contains 14 residues. Germline values: CDR1 SGDLS, CDR2 YYNGEE. The V end was cut by 0 bases, the J end by 0 bases, with 5 bases between. The CDR3 bases are TGTGCCAGCAGCGTAGAGCCCAGCACAGATACGCAGTATTTT. The encoded protein is CASSVEPSTDTQYF.

This sequence joins TRBV2 and TRBJ1-4; D is perhaps TRBD1 (5 bases). V was shortened by 4 bases and J by 7 bases, with 7 bases between the two germline ends. The CDR3 has 12 residues. Germline V lookup: CDR1 SNHLY, CDR2 FYNNEI. CDR3 region: CASSVRVEKLFF. The CDR3 DNA reads as TGTGCCAGCAGTGTCAGGGTTGAAAAACTGTTTTTT.

The rearrangement uses TRBV29-1 and TRBJ1-1; D gene unclear. Germline CDR1 SQVTM, CDR2 ANQGSEA. The CDR3 contains 12 residues. Trimming removed 5 bases from V and 0 bases from J, with 7 bases in between. The CDR3 DNA follows: TGCAGCGTTTCGACTATGAACACTGAAGCTTTCTTT. Translated: CSVSTMNTEAFF.

The V and J genes are TRBV2 and TRBJ2-3; 13 bases map to TRBD2. The length of the CDR3 is 15 residues. The germline V gene has CDR1 SNHLY and CDR2 FYNNEI. V shed 6 bases, J shed 4 bases, and the junction held 4 bases outside the gene matches. The CDR3, as DNA: TGTGCCAGCAGAGGGACTAGCGGGACGGCAGATACGCAGTATTTT. This sequence encodes CASRGTSGTADTQYF. The variable domain in full, completed from reference TRBV2 and TRBJ2-3, reads EPEVTQTPSHQVTQMGQEVILRCVPISNHLYFYWYRQILGQKVEFLVSFYNNEISEKSEIFDDQFSVERPDGSNFTLKIRSTKLEDSAMYFCASRGTSGTADTQYFGPGTRLTVL.

V and J are TRBV4-1 and TRBJ2-3; 10 bases are a match to TRBD1. V was pared by 4 bases and J by 2 bases, with 9 bases of the junction left unmatched. Germline V gene data show CDR1 as MGHRA and CDR2 as YSYEKL. The CDR3 runs to 17 residues. DNA of the CDR3: TGCGCCAGCAGCCCCCGGGACAGGGGAGGCAACACAGATACGCAGTATTTT. This translates into CASSPRDRGGNTDTQYF.

This clone turned up a few times. The gene calls are TRBV28 and TRBJ1-5; D is perhaps TRBD1 (6 bases). The V and J ends lost 8 bases and 6 bases respectively, with 8 bases between them. Germline CDR1 and CDR2: MDHEN and SYDVKM. CDR3 size: 11 residues. The CDR3 bases are TGTGCCAGCTCGGACAGTCAGCCCCAGCATTTT. This translates into CASSDSQPQHF.

The chain carries TRBV29-1 and TRBJ2-2, with 7 positions matching TRBD2. Germline assignment: CDR1 SQVTM and CDR2 ANQGSEA. Trimming at V came to 8 bases and at J to 0 bases, leaving 9 bases not matched to a gene. The CDR3 extends over 15 amino acids. The CDR3 DNA is TGCAGCACCCGAGGGACTACAACGAACACCGGGGAGCTGTTTTTT. Protein sequence: CSTRGTTTNTGELFF.

V usage is TRBV15 and J usage is TRBJ2-4; D might be TRBD1 (6 bases). Trimming stripped 0 bases from V and 8 bases from J, with 23 bases between. CDR1 is LNHNV and CDR2 is YYDKDF in the germline V gene (reference sequence). The CDR3 spans 18 residues. CDR3 nucleotide sequence: TGTGCCACCAGCAGAGACCCCCCCCTCTTGGGGGCCGCTGACATTCAGTACTTC. Translated, it gives CATSRDPPLLGAADIQYF.

In this sample, this clone turned up once. V and J are TRBV5-8 and TRBJ2-1; D is perhaps TRBD2 (6 bases). V was clipped by 5 bases and J by 4 bases, with 16 bases between them. Germline assignment: CDR1 SGHTS and CDR2 YDEGEE. The CDR3 is made up of 15 amino acids. DNA of the CDR3: TGTGCCAGCAGACAAGTCAGTGGAGGGTACAATGAGCAGTTCTTC. Translating gives CASRQVSGGYNEQFF.

The V call is TRBV5-6, the J call TRBJ2-2; no firm D call. The CDR3 consists of 12 residues. Trimming cost V 3 bases and J 3 bases, with 3 bases left between them. Germline assignment: CDR1 SGHDT and CDR2 YYEEEE. CDR3 DNA sequence: TGTGCCAGCAGCTCGTACACCGGGGAGCTGTTTTTT. As protein: CASSSYTGELFF.

This clone was seen a single time. The chain uses TRBV11-2 and TRBJ2-5; unclear D gene. From germline, CDR1 is SGHAT and CDR2 FQNNGV. The V gene lost 4 bases and the J gene lost 5 bases, with 17 bases spanning the gap. CDR3 size: 15 residues. The CDR3 protein is CASSSLSPVRETQYF. CDR3 sequence (DNA): TGTGCCAGCAGCTCCCTTAGCCCCGTGCGGGAGACCCAGTACTTC.

This clone showed up just once. The chain links TRBV5-1 to TRBJ2-5; TRBD2 matches 12 bases. The ends lost 4 bases at V and 5 bases at J; junction bases unmatched: 3. Germline V gives CDR1 SGHRS, CDR2 YFSETQ. This CDR3 region has 14 residues. The CDR3 bases are TGCGCCAGCAGCATAGGGACTAGCGGGGAGACCCAGTACTTC. Amino acid sequence: CASSIGTSGETQYF.

The chain couples TRBV18 to TRBJ2-3, with TRBD1 identical over 8 bases. CDR3 length equals 15 residues. From germline, CDR1 is KGHSH and CDR2 LQKENI. The ends lost 2 bases at V and 2 bases at J; junction bases unmatched: 3. Written as DNA, the CDR3 is TGTGCCAGCTCACCAACAGGGGGTTCCACAGATACGCAGTATTTT. The encoded protein is CASSPTGGSTDTQYF.

The chain recombines TRBV4-2 with TRBJ2-1; D perhaps matches TRBD2 (6 bases). The CDR3 length is 14 residues. V was pared by 0 bases and J by 6 bases, with 9 bases between. The germline CDR1 and CDR2 sequences are LGHNA and YNFKEQ. CDR3 sequence: CASSQERGFNEQFF. The DNA of the CDR3 is TGTGCCAGCAGCCAAGAACGGGGGTTCAATGAGCAGTTCTTC.

CDR3 amino acids: CASSWTSGSQPSYEQYF. The DNA of the CDR3 is TGCGCCAGCAGCTGGACTAGCGGGAGTCAGCCTTCCTACGAGCAGTACTTC. J is TRBJ2-7 and V is TRBV5-1; 13 bases are shared with TRBD2. The V and J ends lost 3 bases and 1 base, in that order; junction bases with no gene match: 7. The CDR3 totals 17 residues. Germline assignment: CDR1 SGHRS and CDR2 YFSETQ.

The rearrangement joins TRBV5-8 to TRBJ2-7; possible D gene TRBD1, 6 bases. CDR3 length: 14 amino acids. Trimming stripped 2 bases from V and 2 bases from J, with 11 bases between. Germline V gene lookup returns CDR1 SGHTS and CDR2 YDEGEE. CDR3 DNA sequence: TGTGCCAGCAGCTTAGGGACACTACCCTACGAGCAGTACTTC. Translating it yields CASSLGTLPYEQYF.

V gene TRBV23-1 combines with J gene TRBJ1-1, with a weak D call TRBD1 (6 bases). TRBV23-1 is recorded as an ORF, its role being uncertain. Trimming cost V 0 bases and J 3 bases, with 26 bases left between them. This CDR3 region has 20 residues. Written as DNA, the CDR3 is TGCGCCAGCAGTCAATCGACACTTGGACAGACGAAACCTATGGACACTGAAGCTTTCTTT. It yields the protein CASSQSTLGQTKPMDTEAFF.

The CDR3 DNA reads as TGTGCCAGCAGGGGGCGGTCCTACGAGCAGTACTTC. Translated: CASRGRSYEQYF. The V gene is TRBV25-1, the J gene TRBJ2-7, with D possibly TRBD1 on 5 matching bases. V shed 6 bases and J shed 1 base, with 7 bases lying between them. The CDR3 loop spans 12 amino acids. CDR1 MGHDK and CDR2 SYGVNS come from the germline V gene.

V and J are TRBV7-3 and TRBJ2-2; 12 bases are a match to TRBD1. Germline CDR1 is SGHTA and CDR2 is FQGTGA. J was trimmed by 7 bases and V by 1 base; bases with no gene match: 10. CDR3 size: 18 residues. The CDR3 loop is CASSLMSPGTGGFGELFF. The CDR3 DNA follows: TGTGCCAGCAGCTTAATGTCACCCGGGACAGGGGGCTTCGGGGAGCTGTTTTTT.

For the CDR3, the DNA is TGTGCCAGCACGACCCAAGGAGGCGGAGGGGAGCTGTTTTTT. Amino acid sequence: CASTTQGGGGELFF. This chain joins TRBV28 and TRBJ2-2; weak D call: TRBD2 (5 bases). The CDR3 extends over 14 amino acids. Germline CDR1 is MDHEN and CDR2 is SYDVKM. V lost 7 bases and J lost 8, with 17 bases in between.

The chain links TRBV7-8 to TRBJ1-2, with D uncertain. CDR3 length: 12 amino acids. V was cut by 5 bases and J by 7 bases, with 11 bases left in between. The germline V gene has CDR1 SGHVS and CDR2 FQNEAQ. The CDR3 DNA is TGTGCCAGCAGCCCTATGTCGGGTGGCTACACCTTC. Amino acids: CASSPMSGGYTF.

V and J are TRBV19 and TRBJ1-5, with D perhaps matching TRBD1 (6 bases). Trimming took off 2 bases at V and 1 base at J, with 12 bases between the two ends. Germline CDR1 is LNHDA and CDR2 is SQIVND (reference sequence). There are 16 residues in the CDR3. CDR3 nucleotides: TGTGCCAGTAGTATAAGGGGGGAGGGGAGCAATCAGCCCCAGCATTTT. Its protein is CASSIRGEGSNQPQHF.

J is TRBJ2-7 and V is TRBV19, with D tentatively TRBD1 (5 bases). Trimming left V 3 bases short and J 6 bases short, with 15 bases between. The CDR3 is made up of 14 amino acids. The germline CDR1 and CDR2 sequences are LNHDA and SQIVND (reference sequence). DNA for the CDR3: TGTGCCAGTAGTATTGGGGCCGTATTGGGCGAGCAGTACTTC. Translation: CASSIGAVLGEQYF.

The chain recombines TRBV4-1 with TRBJ1-6; 10 positions agree with TRBD1. CDR1 MGHRA and CDR2 YSYEKL come from the germline V gene. The CDR3 contains 17 residues. Trimming removed 5 bases from V and 9 bases from J; junction bases left unmatched: 13. The CDR3 DNA is TGCGCCAGCAGCGACCGGGACAGGGGTTGGATAGGTTCACCCCTCCACTTT. Translating it yields CASSDRDRGWIGSPLHF.

This chain's CDR3 is CASSGEWYGYTF. The CDR3 DNA is TGTGCCAGTTCAGGGGAATGGTATGGCTACACCTTC. V gene TRBV19 combines with J gene TRBJ1-2; tentative D call: TRBD1 (6 bases). V lost 8 bases and J lost 5, with 12 bases in between. Germline V CDR1 and CDR2: LNHDA, SQIVND (reference sequence). The CDR3 spans 12 residues.

The J gene is TRBJ1-2, the V gene TRBV28; maybe TRBD1 (5 bases). V was pared by 6 bases and J by 2 bases, with 13 bases between. The CDR3 contains 14 residues. The germline V gene has CDR1 MDHEN and CDR2 SYDVKM. As DNA, the CDR3 is TGTGCCAGCAGGCTTGGTTCAGGGAACTATGGCTACACCTTC. It encodes CASRLGSGNYGYTF.

The gene calls are TRBV5-1 and TRBJ2-1; D is uncertain. The V end lost 4 bases, the J end lost 1 base, and 15 bases lay between the germline ends. The CDR3 has 16 amino acids. Germline V gene data show CDR1 as SGHRS and CDR2 as YFSETQ. The CDR3 DNA is TGCGCCAGCAGCCTGGACCTGTCGAGGTCCTACAATGAGCAGTTCTTC. It yields the protein CASSLDLSRSYNEQFF.